This TCR beta chain was profiled in a study of T cells after yellow fever vaccination. The junction had 9 bases not matched to a gene; V was cut back by 10 bases and J by 2 bases. The CDR3 runs to 14 residues. One entry per CDR3 protein results from TCRdb running MiXCR on the 5' RACE reads. The repertoire consists of 300,000 to 400,000 distinct CDR3 sequences, with 3% to 4.5% occurring once and the leading ten covering about 24%. The sequenced sample was PBMCs, obtained 5 days after the yellow fever booster vaccination. The TCR originated in a man younger than 30 who received the YFV17D yellow fever vaccine. The chain joins TRBV23-1 to TRBJ2-3; 7 bases match TRBD1. TRBV23-1 is filed as an ORF, its function uncertain. DNA for the CDR3: TGCGCCACAGCCCAGGGGGTCCCCACAGATACGCAGTATTTT. Protein sequence: CATAQGVPTDTQYF.